This is a list of T cell receptor beta chains from one sample in a study of beta chain features in type 1 diabetes. Generated by immunoSEQ multiplex PCR, the TCRdb table keeps only in-frame clones and is missing some. In the table there are about 360,000 clones, roughly 12% of which are singletons. Sequencing was done on a sample of naive CD4+ T cells from blood. The receptors stem from a man between 18 and 29 years old in good health. Each CDR3 is given with its conserved first and last residue. D genes are given only for firm matches. Some rows mark clone size as missing; the rest say once, few, many or name a class of expanded clone.

v_gene,j_gene,d_gene,abundance,CDR3aa,CDR3nt
TRBV4-2,TRBJ1-5,-,-,CASSQDWSGPQHF,TGTGCCAGCAGCCAAGACTGGAGTGGGCCCCAGCATTTT
TRBV7-2,TRBJ1-3,-,-,CASSLAGQTGNTIYF,TGTGCCAGCAGCTTAGCGGGCCAAACAGGAAACACCATATATTTT
TRBV27,TRBJ2-4,TRBD1,few,CASRPRQGWDIQYF,TGTGCCAGCAGGCCGAGACAGGGTTGGGACATTCAGTACTTC
TRBV4-3,TRBJ1-1,-,-,CASSQDLWANSEAFF,TGCGCCAGCAGCCAAGATCTTTGGGCAAACAGTGAAGCTTTCTTT
TRBV18,TRBJ1-6,-,-,CASSPQGGENSPLHF,TGTGCCAGCTCACCCCAGGGCGGTGAGAATTCACCCCTCCACTTT
TRBV7-3,TRBJ1-1,TRBD1,-,CASGYGQGGEAFF,TGTGCCAGCGGGTACGGACAGGGTGGTGAAGCTTTCTTT
TRBV6-1,TRBJ2-7,-,few,CAITRESYEQYF,TGTGCCATTACCCGGGAGTCCTACGAGCAGTACTTC
TRBV7-9,TRBJ2-1,TRBD2,-,CASSLAVEGTSGYNEQFF,TGTGCCAGCAGCTTAGCGGTAGAAGGGACTAGCGGCTACAATGAGCAGTTCTTC
TRBV25-1,TRBJ2-5,TRBD2,-,CASSETSGGGETQYF,TGTGCCAGCAGTGAGACTAGCGGGGGCGGGGAGACCCAGTACTTC
TRBV28,TRBJ1-5,TRBD1,-,CASSSDRGGQPQHF,TGTGCCAGCAGCTCGGACAGGGGCGGTCAGCCCCAGCATTTT
TRBV6-5,TRBJ1-1,TRBD1,few,CAGLGQTNTEAFF,TGTGCCGGCCTGGGACAGACGAACACTGAAGCTTTCTTT
TRBV30,TRBJ2-1,TRBD2,few,CAWGGEEWAYNEQFF,TGTGCCTGGGGGGGGGAGGAGTGGGCCTACAATGAGCAGTTCTTC
TRBV11-2,TRBJ1-1,-,-,CASSLVGLRTDTEAFF,TGTGCCAGCAGCTTAGTGGGACTTCGAACCGACACTGAAGCTTTCTTT
TRBV18,TRBJ2-6,-,few,CASSGDFGANVLTF,TGTGCCAGCTCGGGGGACTTTGGGGCCAACGTCCTGACTTTC
TRBV2,TRBJ2-1,TRBD2,-,CASSELAGGHYNEQFF,TGTGCCAGCAGTGAGCTAGCGGGGGGCCACTACAATGAGCAGTTCTTC
TRBV4-1,TRBJ2-4,-,-,CASSQPGGGNKNIQYF,TGCGCCAGCAGCCAACCTGGGGGGGGCAATAAAAACATTCAGTACTTC
TRBV28,TRBJ1-1,TRBD1,few,CASRRQGALTEAFF,TGTGCCAGCAGGCGACAGGGGGCATTAACTGAAGCTTTCTTT
TRBV25-1,TRBJ2-7,-,-,CASTSPTYEQYF,TGTGCCAGCACCAGTCCAACCTACGAGCAGTACTTC
TRBV7-9,TRBJ1-3,-,-,CASSQSRESNTIYF,TGTGCCAGCAGCCAATCCAGGGAATCCAACACCATATATTTT
TRBV28,TRBJ2-7,-,-,CASTLGGDNLYEQYF,TGTGCCAGCACCCTAGGGGGGGATAACCTTTACGAGCAGTACTTC
TRBV30,TRBJ1-1,-,few,CAWSVLASNTEAFF,TGTGCCTGGAGTGTACTAGCCTCCAACACTGAAGCTTTCTTT
TRBV5-1,TRBJ1-4,-,-,CASSLGQKDEKLFF,TGCGCCAGCAGCTTGGGACAGAAAGACGAAAAACTGTTTTTT
TRBV6-5,TRBJ2-7,-,-,CASSSTGTHEQYF,TGTGCCAGCAGTTCGACAGGGACTCACGAGCAGTACTTC
TRBV19,TRBJ2-1,TRBD2,few,CASSIVELAGHNEQFF,TGTGCCAGTAGTATAGTAGAACTAGCGGGGCACAATGAGCAGTTCTTC
TRBV5-1,TRBJ2-1,TRBD2,-,CASSLVGLAATYNEQFF,TGCGCCAGCAGCTTGGTGGGACTAGCGGCTACCTACAATGAGCAGTTCTTC
TRBV5-1,TRBJ2-3,TRBD2,few,CASSSLTSGSSDTQYF,TGCGCCAGCAGCTCCTTAACTAGCGGGAGCTCAGATACGCAGTATTTT
TRBV5-1,TRBJ2-3,-,-,CASSLAGHAGAHGDTQYF,TGCGCCAGCAGCTTGGCCGGGCATGCGGGGGCACACGGGGATACGCAGTATTTT
TRBV29-1,TRBJ2-2,-,few,CSVDSGGGELFF,TGCAGCGTTGACTCCGGGGGCGGGGAGCTGTTTTTT
TRBV5-1,TRBJ1-2,TRBD1,few,CASSKALDRAYGYTF,TGCGCCAGCAGCAAGGCCCTCGACAGGGCTTATGGCTACACCTTC
TRBV19,TRBJ1-5,-,-,CASSIATAGLVYDGNQPQHF,TGTGCCAGTAGTATAGCTACGGCGGGCTTGGTCTATGATGGCAATCAGCCCCAGCATTTT
TRBV7-2,TRBJ2-3,TRBD2,few,CATQLHSGGAADTQYF,TGTGCCACCCAACTACATAGCGGGGGGGCAGCAGATACGCAGTATTTT
TRBV30,TRBJ1-5,-,few,CAWSDRWGDQPQHF,TGTGCCTGGAGTGATCGATGGGGAGATCAGCCCCAGCATTTT
TRBV6-1,TRBJ1-2,-,-,CASSRSRSNGYTF,TGTGCCAGCAGTCGCAGCCGTAGCAATGGCTACACCTTC
TRBV7-6,TRBJ2-2,TRBD2,few,CASSFRLAGGSNTGELFF,TGTGCCAGCAGCTTTCGGCTAGCGGGGGGATCGAACACCGGGGAGCTGTTTTTT
TRBV30,TRBJ1-4,TRBD1,few,CAWTRGQGASEKLFF,TGTGCCTGGACCAGAGGACAGGGGGCAAGTGAAAAACTGTTTTTT
TRBV27,TRBJ1-2,-,-,CASSSLGAGYGYTF,TGTGCCAGCAGTTCCTTGGGGGCAGGCTATGGCTACACCTTC
TRBV5-6,TRBJ2-3,TRBD1,-,CASSPGQGWVDTQYF,TGTGCCAGCAGCCCTGGACAGGGATGGGTAGATACGCAGTATTTT
TRBV10-3,TRBJ1-1,-,few,CAISEGSSNTEAFF,TGTGCCATCAGTGAGGGGAGCTCGAACACTGAAGCTTTCTTT
TRBV28,TRBJ2-3,TRBD2,-,CASSPTIPGGDTQYF,TGTGCCAGCAGTCCCACAATTCCGGGGGGGGATACGCAGTATTTT
TRBV15,TRBJ1-2,TRBD1,-,CATSRDRRQGSGGYTF,TGTGCCACCAGCAGAGATAGGAGACAGGGATCCGGTGGCTACACCTTC
TRBV25-1,TRBJ1-2,-,few,CASSARTRVAGYTF,TGTGCCAGCAGTGCCCGGACCAGGGTTGCTGGCTACACCTTC
TRBV6-1,TRBJ2-5,-,-,CASSEVGGAPKTQYF,TGTGCCAGCAGTGAAGTCGGGGGAGCCCCAAAGACCCAGTACTTC
TRBV5-1,TRBJ2-4,-,-,CASSGSGVVAKNIQYF,TGCGCCAGCAGCGGATCAGGGGTAGTGGCCAAAAACATTCAGTACTTC
TRBV4-1,TRBJ2-1,TRBD2,few,CASSRALAVTYNEQFF,TGCGCCAGCAGCCGGGCACTAGCGGTTACCTACAATGAGCAGTTCTTC
TRBV30,TRBJ1-2,TRBD1,-,CAWSGQGVWGYTF,TGTGCCTGGAGTGGACAGGGGGTTTGGGGCTACACCTTC
TRBV7-2,TRBJ2-5,-,-,CASSLGGREQETQYF,TGTGCCAGCAGCTTAGGTGGCAGGGAACAAGAGACCCAGTACTTC
TRBV18,TRBJ2-7,TRBD1,-,CASSPPVDRVGEQYF,TGTGCCAGCTCACCCCCCGTCGACAGGGTTGGCGAGCAGTACTTC
TRBV12-5,TRBJ1-2,-,-,CASGLESYGYTF,TGTGCTAGTGGTTTAGAGAGCTATGGCTACACCTTC
TRBV7-2,TRBJ2-7,-,few,CASSLTADEQYF,TGTGCCAGCAGCTTAACAGCGGACGAGCAGTACTTC
TRBV7-6,TRBJ2-6,-,-,CASSPLPRSSGANVLTF,TGTGCCAGCAGCCCACTACCTAGGAGCTCTGGGGCCAACGTCCTGACTTTC